A single sample is the source of the 13 T cell receptor beta chains below, sequenced in a study of shared clonotypes between healthy human individuals. Libraries were prepared by immunoSEQ multiplex PCR; TCRdb keeps only in-frame clonotypes and omits some of them. The data hold approximately 250,000 clones, with approximately 70% observed a single time. Sequencing was performed on memory CD4+ T cells sorted from blood. Indicated subset: CD45RA-negative fraction. The source of these receptors is a man aged 30 to 39 in good health.

This clone was counted between two and nine times. The V call is TRBV7-2, the J call TRBJ2-7, with a tentative D call TRBD2 (5 bases). From germline, CDR1 is SGHTA and CDR2 FQGNSA. Trimming took 1 base from V and 1 from J, leaving 5 bases between them. The CDR3 extends over 13 amino acids. Here the CDR3 DNA reads TGTGCCAGCAGCTTAGAGCGGTCCTACGAGCAGTACTTC. Its translation is CASSLERSYEQYF.

This clone was detected a few times. This chain links TRBV19 with TRBJ1-3, with D unclear. The CDR3 runs 15 residues. Trimming removed 5 bases at V and 0 bases at J, with 11 bases between. Germline V lookup: CDR1 LNHDA, CDR2 SQIVND (reference sequence). The CDR3 DNA is TGTGCCAGTAGTCTTCCCTTTTCCTCTGGAAACACCATATATTTT. Translating gives CASSLPFSSGNTIYF. Full variable domain (remainder filled in from reference TRBV19 and TRBJ1-3): DGGITQSPKYLFRKEGQNVTLSCEQNLNHDAMYWYRQDPGQGLRLIYYSQIVNDFQKGDIAEGYSVSREKKESFPLTVTSAQKNPTAFYLCASSLPFSSGNTIYFGEGSWLTVV.

The chain links TRBV5-1 to TRBJ2-1; 10 bases are shared with TRBD2. The ends lost 4 bases at V and 2 bases at J; junction bases unmatched: 6. This CDR3 has 16 amino acids. From germline, CDR1 is SGHRS and CDR2 YFSETQ. The DNA for the CDR3 is TGCGCCAGCAGCGTCCCTAGCGGGGGACCCTACAATGAGCAGTTCTTC. Translated: CASSVPSGGPYNEQFF.

The CDR3 nucleotides are TGCAGCGTCCAGGGGGTCGAGCAGTACTTC. Translated: CSVQGVEQYF. V and J are TRBV29-1 and TRBJ2-7, with 7 bases matching TRBD1. Trimming cost V 6 bases and J 6 bases; bases outside gene matches: 2. This CDR3 is built from 10 residues. Germline lookup yields CDR1 SQVTM and CDR2 ANQGSEA.

The chain recombines TRBV5-8 with TRBJ2-3, with D possibly being TRBD2 (7 bases). This CDR3 is 20 amino acids long. The germline gives CDR1 SGHTS, CDR2 YDEGEE. V was pared by 4 bases and J by 2 bases, with 29 bases between. CDR3 loop: CASSPGVYGGADHNTDTQYF. DNA for the CDR3: TGTGCCAGCAGCCCCGGGGTATATGGGGGGGCCGACCATAACACAGATACGCAGTATTTT.

This clone occurred many times. The chain employs TRBV7-9 and TRBJ2-2, with D maybe TRBD2 (6 bases). The V gene lost 1 base and the J gene lost 4 bases, with 10 bases spanning the gap. The CDR3 sequence is 15 residues long. CDR1 and CDR2 from the germline V gene are SEHNR and FQNEAQ (reference sequence). CDR3 amino acids: CASSLVGRITGELFF. CDR3 sequence (DNA): TGTGCCAGCAGCTTAGTCGGGAGAATCACCGGGGAGCTGTTTTTT.

This clone occurred a few times. The chain has TRBV30 and TRBJ1-2; no clear D gene. CDR3 length equals 14 residues. CDR1 and CDR2 from the germline V gene are GTSNPN and SVGIG (reference sequence). Trimming cost V 0 bases and J 5 bases, with 13 bases left between them. The CDR3 coding sequence is TGTGCCTGGAGTGTACAAGCGCGGTCTTATGGCTACACCTTC. It encodes CAWSVQARSYGYTF. The entire variable domain, with the rest obtained from reference TRBV30 and TRBJ1-2, is as follows: SQTIHQWPATLVQPVGSPLSLECTVEGTSNPNLYWYRQAAGRGLQLLFYSVGIGQISSEVPQNLSASRPQDRQFILSSKKLLLSDSGFYLCAWSVQARSYGYTFGSGTRLTVV.

The count of this clone is one. Other DNA sequences in this sample translate to the same CDR3. CDR3 amino acids: CASSFLRADTQYF. As DNA, the CDR3 is TGTGCCAGCAGCTTTCTCAGAGCAGATACGCAGTATTTT. This chain links TRBV7-2 with TRBJ2-3; D not resolved. This CDR3 has 13 residues. The germline V gene has CDR1 SGHTA and CDR2 FQGNSA. V was trimmed by 3 bases and J by 4 bases, leaving 8 bases between them. Combining the CDR3 with reference TRBV7-2 and TRBJ2-3 gives the whole variable domain GAGVSQSPSNKVTEKGKDVELRCDPISGHTALYWYRQSLGQGLEFLIYFQGNSAPDKSGLPSDRFSAERTGGSVSTLTIQRTQQEDSAVYLCASSFLRADTQYFGPGTRLTVL.

The chain is built from TRBV5-1 and TRBJ1-2, with 11 bases aligning to TRBD1. After removal of 4 bases from V and 4 bases from J, the junction contained 3 bases not matched to a gene. Germline CDR1 SGHRS, CDR2 YFSETQ. The CDR3 consists of 14 residues. The CDR3 is CASSRDRGTYGYTF. CDR3 bases: TGCGCCAGCAGCCGGGACAGGGGGACCTATGGCTACACCTTC.

The J gene is TRBJ1-2, the V gene TRBV5-1, with D perhaps matching TRBD1 (6 bases). Trimming shortened V by 0 bases and J by 4 bases, and 16 bases separated the two germline ends. CDR1 is SGHRS and CDR2 is YFSETQ in the germline V gene. The CDR3 sequence is 16 residues long. CDR3 sequence reads: CASSLEGGHTPYGYTF. For the CDR3, the DNA is TGCGCCAGCAGCTTGGAAGGGGGGCACACTCCCTATGGCTACACCTTC. The variable domain in full, with the rest retrieved from reference TRBV5-1 and TRBJ1-2, is KAGVTQTPRYLIKTRGQQVTLSCSPISGHRSVSWYQQTPGQGLQFLFEYFSETQRNKGNFPGRFSGRQFSNSRSEMNVSTLELGDSALYLCASSLEGGHTPYGYTFGSGTRLTVV.

Remarks on this clone: Other DNA sequences in the same sample also yield this CDR3. J is TRBJ2-2 and V is TRBV6-5; 12 nucleotides match TRBD2. Germline CDR1 and CDR2: MNHEY and SVGAGI. The CDR3 totals 15 residues. V dropped 5 bases and J dropped 5; count of bases not matched to a gene: 3. CDR3 in amino acids: CASSPGLAGTGELFF. CDR3 DNA sequence: TGTGCCAGCAGTCCCGGACTAGCGGGAACCGGGGAGCTGTTTTTT.

This clone appeared a few times. A much larger clone differs from this one at a single base, so this may be a read error. The chain couples TRBV9 to TRBJ2-2; 9 bases line up with TRBD2. This CDR3 has 15 amino acids. V trimming: 0 bases; J trimming: 7 bases; junction bases outside the gene matches: 4. Per the germline V gene, CDR1 is SGDLS and CDR2 is YYNGEE. In DNA, the CDR3 is TGTGCCAGCAGCGTAGGCGGGGGGGGGAGCGGGGAGCTGTTTTTT. This sequence encodes CASSVGGGGSGELFF.

The V gene is TRBV7-8, the J gene TRBJ2-3; the D gene is possibly TRBD2 (7 bases). The CDR3 consists of 15 residues. Germline assignment: CDR1 SGHVS and CDR2 FQNEAQ. Trimming removed 3 bases at V and 4 bases at J, with 14 bases between. CDR3 DNA sequence: TGTGCCAGCAGCTTGAGAGGGGGGGTGGCAGATACGCAGTATTTT. Translating it yields CASSLRGGVADTQYF.